This T cell receptor beta chain is from a study of blood T cell repertoires in COVID-19 (TCRdb year 2020). A note on the overall study: Samples from collaborators originated in the United States, Italy and Spain and spanned both the acute and convalescent phases of COVID-19. The repertoires were released in a freely available public database intended as a resource for research on the immune response to SARS-CoV-2. Samples came from the ongoing ImmuneRACE study (first 160 participants) plus 1,254 subjects from 6 global collaborators. Subjects who had been exposed to COVID-19, were actively infected with it, or had recovered from it provided the deeply sampled blood TCRbeta repertoires that made up the dataset. Where available, HLA class I and class II types were obtained from metadata supplied by the sample provider rather than from assay-based typing. A de-identified subject ID, COVID-19 status, age in years and sex were almost always included in the sample metadata. The prospective study material was composed of cDNA or gDNA derived from T cells, B-cell-depleted T cells, or PBMCs.

On this clone itself: Which antigen it targets is not known. No much larger clone is present one base from it, and per-base qualities are unavailable.

One collaborating source in Seattle enrolled patients while the patients were actively infected and followed the patients over time throughout the course of disease. Whole blood was collected in K2EDTA tubes by collaborating institutions according to the institutions' own protocols. Collaborator samples were shipped for TCRbeta analysis as frozen whole blood, isolated PBMCs, or DNA extracted from either sample type. TCRbeta CDR3 regions were amplified from genomic DNA using the immunoSEQ Assay, a bias-controlled multiplex PCR. Per the source publication's procedure: The number of nucleated cells in each sample was estimated from the amplification of reference gene primers within the assay. To quantify the absolute abundance of each unique TCRbeta CDR3 rearrangement, sequence reads were collapsed and filtered. For each sample, productive Simpson clonality was calculated as the square root of Simpson's diversity index across productive rearrangements. TCRdb carries this immuneACCESS record with in-frame sequences only. Its versions omit some clonotypes, under half of them owing to an unresolved V gene in the studies checked, with the rest unexplained. The V and J calls and clone size are taken from that table; D and trimming were inferred from the DNA. The sample records roughly 290,000 clones, over 75% of which are singletons. 0.87% of the sample is held by the ten biggest clonotypes.

Study-wide conclusions, independent of this receptor: The quantity of clinical and demographic metadata differed by source and by participant and was supplied without curation.

For CDR1 and CDR2, the germline V gene (reference sequence) lists LNHDA and SQIVND. The germline ends are 3 bases apart after V is trimmed by 6 bases and J by 0 bases. The CDR3 contains 13 residues, cysteine and phenylalanine counted. The retained sequence is limited to the CDR3, 39 bases, with the frame set at the first base. The clonotype was recovered from a human donor with COVID-19, enrolled during active disease. The donor label of this sample is uncertain. The sample taken for sequencing was peripheral blood. Here the chain combines TRBV19 and TRBJ2-6; the D gene is not confidently resolved. The sequenced DNA: TGTGCCAGTAGCTTCTCTGGGGCCAACGTCCTGACTTTC. This yields the protein CASSFSGANVLTF.